These 23 T cell receptor beta chains share one sample of origin, sequenced in a study of T cells in Graves' hyperthyroidism and ophthalmopathy. TCR beta CDR3 regions were amplified from RNA. The TCR CDR3 was amplified in a first-round RT-PCR using the HTBI primer set. TCRdb redid the calling of the multiplex PCR reads with MiXCR, one entry per CDR3 protein. Of 450,000 to 650,000 distinct CDR3 sequences in the sample, about 14% were seen once. Sequenced sample: blood. These receptors all stem from a woman aged 18-35 years with Graves' ophthalmopathy.

Many counts were recorded for this clonotype. The chain employs TRBV24-1 and TRBJ2-3; 12 positions agree with TRBD2. Germline loops: CDR1 KGHDR, CDR2 SFDVKD. J was trimmed by 2 bases and V by 4 bases; bases with no gene match: 6. The CDR3 runs to 17 residues. This CDR3 reads CATSDDGLAGFTDTQYF. CDR3 in DNA: TGTGCCACCAGTGACGATGGACTAGCGGGGTTCACAGATACGCAGTATTTT.

V gene TRBV6-1 combines with J gene TRBJ2-2; D possibly corresponds to TRBD1 (6 bases). Per the germline V gene, CDR1 is MNHNS and CDR2 is SASEGT. The CDR3 length is 15 residues. V was shortened by 11 bases and J by 6 bases, with 22 bases between the two germline ends. Here the CDR3 reads CAGPWGQPGPGELFF. The CDR3 DNA is TGTGCCGGTCCTTGGGGACAACCAGGACCCGGGGAGCTGTTTTTT.

This clonotype has ten or more counts. This rearrangement joins TRBV5-1 to TRBJ2-1; TRBD2 agrees at 7 bases. V trimming: 4 bases; J trimming: 7 bases; junction bases outside the gene matches: 8. There are 14 residues in the CDR3. Germline V lookup: CDR1 SGHRS, CDR2 YFSETQ. As DNA, the CDR3 is TGCGCCAGCAGCCCCCTGACTAGCCAGAATGAGCAGTTCTTC. As protein: CASSPLTSQNEQFF. Full variable domain (outside the CDR3, taken from reference TRBV5-1 and TRBJ2-1): KAGVTQTPRYLIKTRGQQVTLSCSPISGHRSVSWYQQTPGQGLQFLFEYFSETQRNKGNFPGRFSGRQFSNSRSEMNVSTLELGDSALYLCASSPLTSQNEQFFGPGTRLTVL.

Remarks on this clonotype: Likely a read error: the CDR3 ends without its conserved phenylalanine or tryptophan. V is TRBV20-1 and J is TRBJ1-6; D possibly corresponds to TRBD1 (5 bases). The V gene lost 2 bases and the J gene lost 4 bases, with 15 bases spanning the gap. The germline V gene encodes CDR1 DFQATT and CDR2 SNEGSKA (reference sequence). The CDR3 runs 16 residues. The CDR3 DNA reads TGCAGTGCTAGACCCCCAGGGAGGGTGTATAATTCACCCCTCCACTTG. Translating gives CSARPPGRVYNSPLHL.

The table lists this clonotype with many counts. The chain uses TRBV12-3 or TRBV12-4 and TRBJ2-7; possibly TRBD1 for D (5 bases). The length of the CDR3 is 14 residues. V gave up 1 base and J gave up 2 bases, with 9 bases separating them. CDR3: CASSLGTSTYEQYF. CDR3 in DNA: TGTGCCAGCAGTTTAGGGACATCCACCTACGAGCAGTACTTC.

With regard to this clonotype: This clone may be a read error of a much larger clone one base away. This sequence joins TRBV27 and TRBJ1-1; D perhaps matches TRBD1 (5 bases). The CDR3 covers 15 residues. Germline assignment: CDR1 MNHEY and CDR2 SMNVEV (reference sequence). CDR3 region: CASSLGGSVNAEAFF. In DNA, the CDR3 is TGTGCCAGCAGTTTGGGGGGTTCGGTGAACGCTGAAGCTTTCTTT.

DNA for the CDR3: TGCGCCAGCAGCCAAGAATCTACTAGCGGGAGTGATGAGCAGTTCTTC. This encodes CASSQESTSGSDEQFF. J is TRBJ2-1 and V is TRBV4-3; TRBD2 matches 11 bases. The CDR3 has 16 amino acids. The germline V gene encodes CDR1 LGHNA and CDR2 YSLEER. The J segment lost 8 bases and the V segment lost 0 bases, leaving 6 bases of the junction unmatched.

The chain recombines TRBV5-6 with TRBJ2-2; TRBD2 aligns across 11 bases. Germline loops: CDR1 SGHDT, CDR2 YYEEEE. The J segment lost 5 bases and the V segment lost 3 bases, leaving 6 bases of the junction unmatched. The CDR3 has 16 amino acids. CDR3 protein: CASSSLAGGQTGELFF. Here the CDR3 DNA reads TGTGCCAGCAGCTCTCTAGCGGGAGGACAGACCGGGGAGCTGTTTTTT.

This clonotype came up many times. The CDR3 sequence is CSARILDSTDTQYF. The CDR3, as DNA: TGCAGTGCTAGGATCTTGGACAGCACAGATACGCAGTATTTT. The chain recombines TRBV20-1 with TRBJ2-3; D unresolved. V was shortened by 3 bases and J by 0 bases, with 10 bases between the two germline ends. The CDR3 is 14 amino acids. CDR1 is DFQATT, CDR2 SNEGSKA, per germline (reference sequence).

This clonotype was detected many times. The chain employs TRBV5-1 and TRBJ2-3; 9 bases align to TRBD2. This CDR3 contains 16 residues. With V trimmed by 1 base and J by 5 bases, 8 bases remained unmatched. In germline, CDR1 is SGHRS, CDR2 YFSETQ. The CDR3 DNA is TGCGCCAGCAGCTTGCTTCTGGCGGGAGGGCAAGATACGCAGTATTTT. It translates to CASSLLLAGGQDTQYF.

This clonotype was counted only a few times. The rearrangement uses TRBV29-1 and TRBJ2-5; 12 bases are a match to TRBD2. The CDR3 spans 13 residues. The V segment lost 7 bases and the J segment 6 bases; nucleotides outside the gene matches: 6. The germline CDR1 and CDR2 sequences are SQVTM and ANQGSEA. The CDR3 DNA reads TGCAGCGAGACTAGCGGGAGTGCGAAGACCCAGTACTTC. Translating gives CSETSGSAKTQYF.

This clonotype was observed many times. J is TRBJ1-1 and V is TRBV5-1, with TRBD1 as a possible D gene (5 bases). Germline lookup yields CDR1 SGHRS and CDR2 YFSETQ. With 1 base removed from V and 1 base from J, the gap between germline ends came to 14 bases. This CDR3 region has 16 residues. CDR3 bases: TGCGCCAGCAGCTTGCTACAGGACGGATCGAACACTGAAGCTTTCTTT. This gives the protein CASSLLQDGSNTEAFF. The full variable domain, in which reference TRBV5-1 and TRBJ1-1 provide the parts outside the CDR3, is KAGVTQTPRYLIKTRGQQVTLSCSPISGHRSVSWYQQTPGQGLQFLFEYFSETQRNKGNFPGRFSGRQFSNSRSEMNVSTLELGDSALYLCASSLLQDGSNTEAFFGQGTRLTVV.

The chain couples TRBV19 to TRBJ1-3; a weak D match, TRBD1 (6 bases). CDR1 is LNHDA and CDR2 is SQIVND in the germline V gene (reference sequence). CDR3 length: 17 amino acids. Trimming cost V 4 bases and J 0 bases, with 16 bases left between them. CDR3: CASSTIWTEDSGNTIYF. CDR3 DNA: TGTGCCAGTAGTACTATATGGACAGAAGACTCTGGAAACACCATATATTTT.

The table lists this clonotype with many counts. The chain has TRBV28 and TRBJ2-3; D not certain. The CDR3 has 13 amino acids. Between the trimmed V and J ends, which lost 4 bases and 0 bases, there was a span of 5 bases. Germline CDR1 and CDR2: MDHEN and SYDVKM. CDR3 sequence: CASSSHSTDTQYF. CDR3 nucleotide sequence: TGTGCCAGCAGTTCCCACAGCACAGATACGCAGTATTTT.

This clonotype occurred many times. The chain recombines TRBV2 with TRBJ1-2, with D perhaps TRBD1 (5 bases). V dropped 4 bases and J dropped 7 bases, with 13 bases sitting between them. This CDR3 spans 13 amino acids. Germline V CDR1 and CDR2: SNHLY, FYNNEI. CDR3 sequence reads: CASSGAGTGGYTF. The CDR3 DNA reads as TGTGCCAGCAGTGGGGCCGGGACTGGTGGCTACACCTTC.

This clonotype was detected only a few times. The chain has TRBV25-1 and TRBJ1-2, with D uncertain. The CDR3 consists of 14 residues. Trimming cost V 0 bases and J 2 bases, with 7 bases left between them. Looked up from germline, CDR1 is MGHDK and CDR2 is SYGVNS. The CDR3 sequence: CASSEYGENYGYTF. CDR3 in DNA: TGTGCCAGCAGTGAATACGGGGAGAACTATGGCTACACCTTC.

This clonotype occurred many times. The chain combines TRBV11-2 with TRBJ2-1; 13 bases fit TRBD2. Trimming cost V 1 base and J 8 bases; bases outside gene matches: 20. The CDR3 covers 21 residues. In germline, CDR1 is SGHAT, CDR2 FQNNGV. The CDR3 reads CASSLVSGFRLAGGPSDEQFF. The CDR3 DNA reads as TGTGCCAGCAGCTTAGTATCCGGGTTCCGACTAGCGGGAGGACCGTCGGATGAGCAGTTCTTC. The full variable domain, with the rest looked up from reference TRBV11-2 and TRBJ2-1, is EAGVAQSPRYKIIEKRQSVAFWCNPISGHATLYWYQQILGQGPKLLIQFQNNGVVDDSQLPKDRFSAERLKGVDSTLKIQPAKLEDSAVYLCASSLVSGFRLAGGPSDEQFFGPGTRLTVL.

This clonotype was recorded many times. The V call is TRBV9, the J call TRBJ1-2; no firm D call. The germline V gene has CDR1 SGDLS and CDR2 YYNGEE. The ends were cut back, 0 bases at V and 6 bases at J, with 12 bases in the middle. The CDR3 extends over 14 amino acids. In nucleotides, the CDR3 is TGTGCCAGCAGCGTAGGATTGCAGGAACATGGCTACACCTTC. Residues: CASSVGLQEHGYTF.

This chain connects TRBV5-8 to TRBJ2-5; D is perhaps TRBD2 (5 bases). The V end was cut by 0 bases, the J end by 3 bases, with 6 bases between. The CDR3 spans 13 residues. Germline V lookup: CDR1 SGHTS, CDR2 YDEGEE. The CDR3 is CASSLEAEETQYF. DNA for the CDR3: TGTGCCAGCAGCTTGGAAGCGGAAGAGACCCAGTACTTC.

This clonotype was detected only a few times. The rearrangement joins TRBV6-1 to TRBJ2-2, with TRBD1 matching 9 bases. The germline gives CDR1 MNHNS, CDR2 SASEGT. CDR3 length: 15 amino acids. V gave up 8 bases and J gave up 4 bases; unmatched junction bases: 8. The CDR3 reads CASEPGQGLTGELFF. In nucleotides, the CDR3 is TGTGCCAGCGAGCCGGGACAGGGCCTCACCGGGGAGCTGTTTTTT.

This clonotype came up many times. V usage is TRBV3-1 and J usage is TRBJ1-1, with 9 positions matching TRBD1. V trimming: 0 bases; J trimming: 4 bases; junction bases outside the gene matches: 6. The CDR3 is made up of 16 amino acids. From germline, CDR1 is LGHDT and CDR2 YNNKEL (reference sequence). Here the CDR3 reads CASSQDWTGAGTEAFF. The CDR3 region has the DNA TGTGCCAGCAGCCAAGATTGGACAGGGGCGGGCACTGAAGCTTTCTTT.

The sample holds many counts of this clonotype. The rearrangement uses TRBV9 and TRBJ2-3, with a possible D match to TRBD2 (6 bases). CDR3 length: 16 amino acids. Trimming stripped 3 bases from V and 2 bases from J, with 16 bases between. The germline gives CDR1 SGDLS, CDR2 YYNGEE. The CDR3 DNA reads as TGTGCCAGCAGCGCAACTAGCCCCAGCTTCACAGATACGCAGTATTTT. Its protein is CASSATSPSFTDTQYF.

V gene TRBV6-1 combines with J gene TRBJ1-5; weak D call: TRBD1 (6 bases). CDR3 length: 15 amino acids. CDR1 is MNHNS and CDR2 is SASEGT in the germline V gene. Deletions cut 5 bases from V and 0 bases from J, with 11 bases between. The CDR3 DNA reads as TGTGCCAGCAGTCCGGACAGCAATAGCAATCAGCCCCAGCATTTT. It yields the protein CASSPDSNSNQPQHF.